This TCR beta chain was profiled in a study of blood T cell repertoires in COVID-19. Study overall: Samples taken during acute and convalescent COVID-19 were collected in the United States, Italy and Spain.

V dropped 8 bases and J dropped 0 bases, with 8 bases sitting between them. The CDR3 runs to 13 residues. Germline CDR1 and CDR2: SEHNR and FQNEAQ (reference sequence). Method: immunoSEQ multiplex PCR; TCRdb's copy keeps in-frame clones and lacks some. The table has 430,000 or so clones, around nine tenths seen once. The chain recombines TRBV7-9 with TRBJ1-3, with D unresolved. The sample comprised PBMCs or T cells enriched from blood (not recorded which). The source of this sequence is a woman aged 40 to 55 who had recovered from COVID-19. The CDR3 sequence: CASEGSSGNTIYF. CDR3 coding DNA: TGTGCCAGCGAAGGGAGCTCTGGAAACACCATATATTTT.